The 28 T cell receptor beta chains reported below all come from one sample, sequenced in a study of early T cells in non-severe SARS-CoV-2 infection. Each CDR3 protein is one row after TCRdb ran MiXCR on the 5' RACE reads. The profile shows about 26,000 distinct CDR3 sequences, 4% to 5.5% of them singletons. The sample consisted of whole blood. The receptor set was obtained from an adult who was a healthcare worker with PCR-confirmed SARS-CoV-2 infection or an uninfected control (not recorded which).

The chain recombines TRBV7-2 with TRBJ1-5; 7 bases fit TRBD1. V shed 2 bases, J shed 6 bases, and the junction held 1 base outside the gene matches. This CDR3 is 13 amino acids long. Germline lookup yields CDR1 SGHTA and CDR2 FQGNSA. CDR3 sequence (DNA): TGTGCCAGCAGCTTACAGGGGGGTCAGCCCCAGCATTTT. Translation gives CASSLQGGQPQHF. Filled out from reference TRBV7-2 and TRBJ1-5, the complete variable domain reads GAGVSQSPSNKVTEKGKDVELRCDPISGHTALYWYRQSLGQGLEFLIYFQGNSAPDKSGLPSDRFSAERTGGSVSTLTIQRTQQEDSAVYLCASSLQGGQPQHFGDGTRLSIL.

At least ten counts were recorded for this clonotype. This sequence joins TRBV20-1 and TRBJ2-1, with D hard to call. This CDR3 has 10 amino acids. V lost 2 bases, J lost 8 bases, and 4 bases lay in between. Germline V gives CDR1 DFQATT, CDR2 SNEGSKA (reference sequence). CDR3 DNA: TGCAGTGCTAGACGAGATGAGCAGTTCTTC. Translated: CSARRDEQFF.

The table lists this clonotype with a few counts. The chain combines TRBV4-1 with TRBJ1-4; TRBD1 is a possible D gene (6 bases). The CDR3 length is 15 residues. Germline values: CDR1 MGHRA, CDR2 YSYEKL. Trimming took off 1 base at V and 8 bases at J, with 14 bases between the two ends. CDR3 bases: TGCGCCAGCAGCCAAGCCCAGGGAGGGGGAGAAAAACTGTTTTTT. Its translation: CASSQAQGGGEKLFF.

This clonotype came up many times. V gene TRBV18 combines with J gene TRBJ1-2, with D hard to call. The CDR3 runs 14 residues. Germline loops: CDR1 KGHSH, CDR2 LQKENI. The germline V and J ends were trimmed by 3 bases and 2 bases, with 10 bases remaining between them. CDR3 protein: CASSPPLSNYGYTF. The CDR3 DNA is TGTGCCAGCTCACCCCCACTGTCGAACTATGGCTACACCTTC. Variable domain in full (rest from reference TRBV18 and TRBJ1-2): NAGVMQNPRHLVRRRGQEARLRCSPMKGHSHVYWYRQLPEEGLKFMVYLQKENIIDESGMPKERFSAEFPKEGPSILRIQQVVRGDSAAYFCASSPPLSNYGYTFGSGTRLTVV.

There are many counts of this clonotype. The J gene is TRBJ2-7, the V gene TRBV28; D possibly uses TRBD1 or TRBD2 (6 bases each). Trimming stripped 3 bases from V and 0 bases from J, with 12 bases between. This CDR3 spans 15 amino acids. Germline V gives CDR1 MDHEN, CDR2 SYDVKM. The CDR3 sequence is CASSLAGEDSYEQYF. CDR3 nucleotide sequence: TGTGCCAGCAGTTTGGCAGGGGAGGACTCCTACGAGCAGTACTTC. Using reference TRBV28 and TRBJ2-7 for the parts outside the CDR3, the full variable domain is DVKVTQSSRYLVKRTGEKVFLECVQDMDHENMFWYRQDPGLGLRLIYFSYDVKMKEKGDIPEGYSVSREKKERFSLILESASTNQTSMYLCASSLAGEDSYEQYFGPGTRLTVT.

The V and J genes are TRBV18 and TRBJ2-1, with no clear D. CDR3 size: 16 residues. CDR1 is KGHSH, CDR2 LQKENI, per germline. V gave up 0 bases and J gave up 1 base, with 10 bases separating them. The CDR3 loop is CASSPPGLASYNEQFF. The CDR3 DNA follows: TGTGCCAGCTCACCACCGGGTCTGGCGTCCTACAATGAGCAGTTCTTC. Based on the CDR3 plus reference TRBV18 and TRBJ2-1, the full variable domain is NAGVMQNPRHLVRRRGQEARLRCSPMKGHSHVYWYRQLPEEGLKFMVYLQKENIIDESGMPKERFSAEFPKEGPSILRIQQVVRGDSAAYFCASSPPGLASYNEQFFGPGTRLTVL.

This clonotype was seen repeatedly, ten times or more. The chain is built from TRBV9 and TRBJ2-1; D is undetermined. CDR3 length: 17 residues. The germline gives CDR1 SGDLS, CDR2 YYNGEE. Trimming left V 4 bases short and J 2 bases short, with 19 bases between. The CDR3 nucleotides are TGTGCCAGCAGCCCCTTCAATTCCCCGTCGGCCTACAATGAGCAGTTCTTC. This codes for CASSPFNSPSAYNEQFF.

In its sample, this clonotype was seen many times. The rearrangement joins TRBV7-2 to TRBJ2-1; 13 bases match TRBD2. The CDR3 length is 16 residues. Looked up from germline, CDR1 is SGHTA and CDR2 is FQGNSA. V dropped 6 bases and J dropped 4; count of bases not matched to a gene: 6. The CDR3 loop reads CASRATSGGAYNEQFF. The DNA of the CDR3 is TGTGCCAGCAGGGCAACTAGCGGGGGGGCATACAATGAGCAGTTCTTC.

This clonotype was detected many times. The chain carries TRBV11-1 and TRBJ2-7; a possible D gene is TRBD1 (6 bases). Looked up from germline, CDR1 is SGHAT and CDR2 is FQDESV (reference sequence). The CDR3 loop spans 15 amino acids. The V gene lost 2 bases and the J gene lost 4 bases, with 15 bases spanning the gap. In nucleotides, the CDR3 is TGTGCCAGCAGCTTATGGGGGCCAACCACTTACGAGCAGTACTTC. This gives the protein CASSLWGPTTYEQYF.

Ten or more counts support this clonotype. The V and J genes are TRBV11-2 and TRBJ1-1; D is undetermined. Per germline, CDR1 SGHAT and CDR2 FQNNGV. V lost 8 bases and J lost 5, with 15 bases in between. This CDR3 is 13 amino acids long. CDR3 loop: CASGEARGTEAFF. CDR3 bases: TGTGCCAGCGGCGAGGCAAGAGGAACTGAAGCTTTCTTT.

This clonotype was observed at least ten times. This chain joins TRBV14 and TRBJ2-5, with D unresolved. Trimming shortened V by 0 bases and J by 4 bases, and 9 bases separated the two germline ends. This CDR3 is 14 amino acids long. The germline V gene has CDR1 SGHDN and CDR2 FVKESK. The CDR3 sequence is CASSQDSGPETQYF. DNA of the CDR3: TGTGCCAGCAGCCAAGATTCGGGTCCAGAGACCCAGTACTTC.

This clonotype was found many times. V gene TRBV9 combines with J gene TRBJ2-7; no firm D call. V lost 1 base and J 2 bases, leaving 19 bases between the germline ends. The CDR3 length is 17 residues. Germline V lookup: CDR1 SGDLS, CDR2 YYNGEE. CDR3 loop: CASSVLPQDDTPYEQYF. The CDR3 bases are TGTGCCAGCAGCGTACTCCCTCAAGACGACACCCCCTACGAGCAGTACTTC.

This chain uses TRBV5-1 with TRBJ2-3; D assignment may be TRBD1 or TRBD2 (5 bases each). The V end was cut by 0 bases, the J end by 4 bases, with 9 bases between. In germline, CDR1 is SGHRS, CDR2 YFSETQ. CDR3 length equals 14 residues. CDR3 in amino acids: CASSLEGRADTQYF. CDR3 sequence (DNA): TGCGCCAGCAGCTTGGAGGGACGGGCAGATACGCAGTATTTT.

This clonotype was seen many times. The chain carries TRBV5-1 and TRBJ1-5, with D maybe TRBD1 (6 bases). Trimming shortened V by 4 bases and J by 4 bases, and 15 bases separated the two germline ends. In germline, CDR1 is SGHRS, CDR2 YFSETQ. The CDR3 consists of 15 residues. CDR3 loop: CASSADGQPNQPQHF. In DNA, the CDR3 is TGCGCCAGCAGCGCGGACGGACAGCCTAATCAGCCCCAGCATTTT. Filled out from reference TRBV5-1 and TRBJ1-5, the complete variable domain reads KAGVTQTPRYLIKTRGQQVTLSCSPISGHRSVSWYQQTPGQGLQFLFEYFSETQRNKGNFPGRFSGRQFSNSRSEMNVSTLELGDSALYLCASSADGQPNQPQHFGDGTRLSIL.

The CDR3: CAGARQAQTYEQYF. The CDR3 DNA sequence: TGTGCCGGGGCCCGACAAGCCCAAACCTACGAGCAGTACTTC. The rearrangement joins TRBV2 to TRBJ2-7, with a possible D match to TRBD1 (5 bases). The ends were cut back, 11 bases at V and 2 bases at J, with 19 bases in the middle. The CDR3 contains 14 residues. Germline V gene sequence: CDR1 SNHLY, CDR2 FYNNEI.

The V gene is TRBV11-2, the J gene TRBJ2-5; perhaps TRBD2 as D (5 bases). The CDR3 contains 15 residues. The V gene's germline CDR1 is SGHAT and CDR2 FQNNGV. Between the trimmed V and J ends, which lost 5 bases and 4 bases, there was a span of 17 bases. CDR3 nucleotide sequence: TGTGCCAGCAGCGAGCGACAAGGGAGAGGAGAGACCCAGTACTTC. Translation gives CASSERQGRGETQYF.

This clonotype was recorded at least ten times. The chain joins TRBV5-1 to TRBJ1-4, with a possible D match to TRBD1 (6 bases). The germline gives CDR1 SGHRS, CDR2 YFSETQ. V gave up 4 bases and J gave up 7 bases, with 20 bases separating them. The CDR3 sequence is 16 residues long. The CDR3 DNA sequence: TGCGCCAGCAGCCCTGGAGGGGGGGCCCTTTCTGAAAAACTGTTTTTT. Amino acid sequence: CASSPGGGALSEKLFF.

This clonotype was seen repeatedly, ten times or more. The rearrangement links TRBV20-1 to TRBJ1-1; TRBD1 is a possible D gene (5 bases). Trimming left V 3 bases short and J 7 bases short, with 18 bases between. Germline assignment: CDR1 DFQATT and CDR2 SNEGSKA (reference sequence). The CDR3 extends over 14 amino acids. The DNA of the CDR3 is TGCAGTGCTAGTACCGGGAGGGGCCGGGTTGAAGCTTTCTTT. This codes for CSASTGRGRVEAFF.

In this sample, this clonotype turned up many times. Written as DNA, the CDR3 is TGTGCCAGCAGCCCCTTAAAAGGTCGGCGGAGTCACTACGAGCAGTACTTC. Protein sequence: CASSPLKGRRSHYEQYF. V is TRBV7-6 and J is TRBJ2-7; D not certain. Germline V gene data show CDR1 as SGHVS and CDR2 as FNYEAQ. This CDR3 is built from 17 residues. Trimming shortened V by 5 bases and J by 3 bases, and 23 bases separated the two germline ends.

This clonotype was observed at least ten times. The V call is TRBV9, the J call TRBJ2-1; D remains ambiguous. Germline CDR1 and CDR2: SGDLS and YYNGEE. The CDR3 loop spans 14 amino acids. The ends were cut back, 1 base at V and 6 bases at J, with 11 bases in the middle. The CDR3, as DNA: TGTGCCAGCAGCGTAACTGTGGGATCCAATGAGCAGTTCTTC. Its translation is CASSVTVGSNEQFF.

This clonotype was seen repeatedly, ten times or more. The rearrangement links TRBV2 to TRBJ2-6; no reliable D call. In germline, CDR1 is SNHLY, CDR2 FYNNEI. There are 15 residues in the CDR3. Trimming shortened V by 2 bases and J by 4 bases, and 9 bases separated the two germline ends. CDR3 sequence (DNA): TGTGCCAGCAGTGAAAGGCAGGAGGGGGCCAACGTCCTGACTTTC. It specifies CASSERQEGANVLTF.

The chain combines TRBV20-1 with TRBJ2-1; 7 nucleotides line up with TRBD2. The CDR3 has 13 amino acids. Unmatched junction bases numbered 5, after V lost 0 bases and J lost 9 bases. CDR1 and CDR2 (germline): DFQATT, SNEGSKA (reference sequence). CDR3 sequence (DNA): TGCAGTGCTAGAGAAGGAGCTAGCGGTGAGCAGTTCTTC. This translates into CSAREGASGEQFF.

The chain is built from TRBV20-1 and TRBJ2-7; no definite D call. Germline V gene sequence: CDR1 DFQATT, CDR2 SNEGSKA (reference sequence). This CDR3 has 14 residues. V was pared by 6 bases and J by 6 bases, with 21 bases between. The CDR3 DNA sequence: TGCAGTGCCACCCAACCCCATGGGTGGGGCGAGCAGTACTTC. Translated: CSATQPHGWGEQYF.

This clonotype was recorded a few times. This chain links TRBV2 with TRBJ2-2; tentatively, D is TRBD1 or TRBD2 (6 bases each). V dropped 7 bases and J dropped 7 bases, with 10 bases sitting between them. Germline lookup yields CDR1 SNHLY and CDR2 FYNNEI. The CDR3 extends over 12 amino acids. The CDR3 reads CASTGDNGELFF. For the CDR3, the DNA is TGTGCCAGCACGGGGGACAACGGGGAGCTGTTTTTT.

This clonotype was seen at least ten times. The chain has TRBV11-2 and TRBJ2-7, with D perhaps TRBD1 (5 bases). V dropped 3 bases and J dropped 3 bases, with 15 bases sitting between them. Germline assignment: CDR1 SGHAT and CDR2 FQNNGV. This CDR3 has 15 residues. The CDR3 here is CASSFGPKGNYEQYF. The DNA of the CDR3 is TGTGCCAGCAGCTTCGGCCCTAAGGGGAACTACGAGCAGTACTTC.

This clonotype was seen ten or more times. The CDR3 DNA is TGTGCCAGCAGCCCAAGTGGGGGAATCGAGCAGTTCTTC. Translating gives CASSPSGGIEQFF. The chain links TRBV7-6 to TRBJ2-1, with D tentatively TRBD1 or TRBD2 (5 bases each). V dropped 5 bases and J dropped 10 bases, with 15 bases sitting between them. The CDR3 has 13 amino acids. Per the germline V gene, CDR1 is SGHVS and CDR2 is FNYEAQ.

At least ten counts were recorded for this clonotype. The V call is TRBV15, the J call TRBJ2-1; TRBD2 matches at 8 bases. After removal of 4 bases from V and 8 bases from J, the junction contained 10 bases not matched to a gene. Germline CDR1 and CDR2: LNHNV and YYDKDF (reference sequence). This CDR3 contains 15 residues. Written as DNA, the CDR3 is TGTGCCACCAGCACCAGGACTAGCCCCCTGGATGAGCAGTTCTTC. This gives the protein CATSTRTSPLDEQFF.

This clonotype appeared a few times. V is TRBV20-1 and J is TRBJ2-1; TRBD1 agrees at 7 bases. The CDR3 covers 14 residues. The junction had 9 bases not matched to a gene; V was cut back by 4 bases and J by 6 bases. The V gene's germline CDR1 is DFQATT and CDR2 SNEGSKA (reference sequence). The CDR3 nucleotides read TGCAGTGCTACCCGAGGGGGCAGTAGCAATGAGCAGTTCTTC. It specifies CSATRGGSSNEQFF.